This T cell receptor beta chain was sequenced for a study of cytomegalovirus exposure and HLA in healthy donors. Study background: It was reported in a later analysis that the same platform had been used for the approximately 110 validation repertoires as for the 550 to 700 first-cohort repertoires. Study-level findings and limits: Many donors shared some public TCRs, even though most TCR sequences were rare. Roughly 170 TCR beta chains were listed as cytomegalovirus-associated.

About this clone: Antigen: not known.

The CDR3 totals 13 residues. CDR1 and CDR2 from the germline V gene are MNHEY and SMNVEV (reference sequence). V was shortened by 8 bases and J by 5 bases, with 15 bases between the two germline ends. TCRdb keeps only in-frame clones here, not all; method: immunoSEQ multiplex PCR. This table holds over 200,000 clones, 85% to 90% found once. The chain employs TRBV27 and TRBJ1-1, with a weak D call TRBD1 (5 bases). The receptor's source is a woman in her late teens or twenties in good health and CMV-seronegative. The sequencing sample was made of PBMCs. CDR3 sequence: CASWRDLRTEAFF. DNA of the CDR3: TGTGCCAGCTGGCGGGACCTGAGGACTGAAGCTTTCTTT.